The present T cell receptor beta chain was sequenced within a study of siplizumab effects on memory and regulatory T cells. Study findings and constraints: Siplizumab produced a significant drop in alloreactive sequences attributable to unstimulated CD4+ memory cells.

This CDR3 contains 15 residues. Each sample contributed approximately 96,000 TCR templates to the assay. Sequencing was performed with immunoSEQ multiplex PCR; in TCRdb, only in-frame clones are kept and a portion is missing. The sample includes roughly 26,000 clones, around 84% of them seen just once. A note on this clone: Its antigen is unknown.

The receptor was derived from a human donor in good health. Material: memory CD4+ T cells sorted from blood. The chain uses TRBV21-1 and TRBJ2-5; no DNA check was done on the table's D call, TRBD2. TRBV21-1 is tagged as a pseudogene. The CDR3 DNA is TGTGCCAGCAGCAAGGGACTAGAGGCCGGGGAGACCCAGTACTTC. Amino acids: CASSKGLEAGETQYF.